This TCR beta chain was obtained from a study of blood T cells in healthy people across ages. Notes on the study in general: More naive CD4+ cells and higher diversity marked long-lived donors relative to aged donors. Among T cells, TCR beta diversity per million cells dropped roughly linearly as age rose.

Russia was home to the donors, healthy Caucasian individuals aged roughly 6 to 90. As to this clonotype: Its antigen is not identified.

A J-beta primer mix and a sample-barcoded 5' primer were used in a second PCR of roughly 7 to 12 cycles. MiXCR was run by TCRdb on the 5' RACE reads, yielding one entry per CDR3 protein. Altogether approximately 760,000 distinct CDR3 sequences are present, around 25% being singletons, with the ten largest covering 9.4%. The CDR3 is made up of 13 amino acids. Trimming took off 3 bases at V and 5 bases at J, with 10 bases between the two ends. The same data also went into a second study, on T cells of mothers and their children. That work contributes: Donors comprised a few healthy Caucasian mothers plus their six children.

This chain connects TRBV12-3 or TRBV12-4 to TRBJ2-5, with D possibly TRBD2 on 6 matching bases. The sequence came from a boy aged 5 to 17 in good health. The specimen was blood. In DNA form, the CDR3 reads TGTGCCAGCAGTTTCCCTAGCGCGGAGACCCAGTACTTC. Protein: CASSFPSAETQYF.